Listed here are 27 T cell receptor beta chains from one sample, sequenced in a study of blood T cell repertoires in COVID-19. Assay: immunoSEQ multiplex PCR; the TCRdb copy retains only in-frame clones and omits some. The sample records about 310,000 clones, roughly 87% being singletons. The sample consisted of peripheral blood. The receptor source for this set is a man aged 50 or older with active or convalescent COVID-19.

The chain uses TRBV14 and TRBJ2-1; TRBD2 agrees at 12 bases. Germline CDR1 reads SGHDN; CDR2 reads FVKESK. V shed 4 bases, J shed 5 bases, and the junction held 12 bases outside the gene matches. The CDR3 has 18 amino acids. CDR3 DNA: TGTGCCAGCAGCCTTGTCGGACTAGCGGGAAGGGGACACAATGAGCAGTTCTTC. It translates to CASSLVGLAGRGHNEQFF.

The sample holds a few counts of this clone. The rearrangement joins TRBV28 to TRBJ2-1, with 9 bases matching TRBD2. The junction had 9 bases not matched to a gene; V was cut back by 4 bases and J by 8 bases. The CDR3 loop spans 15 amino acids. Germline V gene lookup returns CDR1 MDHEN and CDR2 SYDVKM. CDR3 nucleotide sequence: TGTGCCAGCAGTTCCGTAGCGGGAGCGGTAGATGAGCAGTTCTTC. Translating it yields CASSSVAGAVDEQFF.

The CDR3 here is CASSQGTVYGYTF. The CDR3 DNA reads as TGTGCCAGCAGCCAAGGGACAGTCTATGGCTACACCTTC. The V call is TRBV3-1 (or the pseudogene TRBV3-2), the J call TRBJ1-2; TRBD1 is a possible D gene (6 bases). CDR3 length: 13 residues. Trimming shortened V by 1 base and J by 4 bases, and 7 bases separated the two germline ends. Germline V CDR1 and CDR2: LGHDT, YNNKEL (reference sequence).

The chain employs TRBV6-5 and TRBJ2-3, with D possibly being TRBD2 (5 bases). The CDR3 runs to 15 residues. The V and J ends lost 6 bases and 11 bases respectively, with 24 bases between them. Germline assignment: CDR1 MNHEY and CDR2 SVGAGI. CDR3 coding DNA: TGTGCCAGCAGACCTCTATTAAGAACGGCGGGCCAGCAGTATTTT. It translates to CASRPLLRTAGQQYF.

J is TRBJ2-5 and V is TRBV7-3; a possible D gene is TRBD2 (5 bases). Germline lookup yields CDR1 SGHTA and CDR2 FQGTGA. With 5 bases removed from V and 2 bases from J, the gap between germline ends came to 9 bases. The CDR3 length is 13 residues. CDR3 residues: CASSRTVQETQYF. CDR3 in DNA: TGTGCCAGCAGCCGGACTGTGCAAGAGACCCAGTACTTC.

Here the CDR3 reads CASSFFDRALMNTEAFF. The DNA for the CDR3 is TGTGCCAGCTCATTCTTCGACAGAGCCCTTATGAACACTGAAGCTTTCTTT. This chain connects TRBV18 to TRBJ1-1, with D perhaps TRBD1 (5 bases). This CDR3 has 17 residues. V gave up 5 bases and J gave up 0 bases, with 19 bases separating them. The germline gives CDR1 KGHSH, CDR2 LQKENI. The variable domain in full, with the rest retrieved from reference TRBV18 and TRBJ1-1, is NAGVMQNPRHLVRRRGQEARLRCSPMKGHSHVYWYRQLPEEGLKFMVYLQKENIIDESGMPKERFSAEFPKEGPSILRIQQVVRGDSAAYFCASSFFDRALMNTEAFFGQGTRLTVV.

The genes are TRBV6-5 and TRBJ1-2; tentative D call: TRBD1 (5 bases). The germline gives CDR1 MNHEY, CDR2 SVGAGI. Trimming removed 4 bases from V and 2 bases from J, with 11 bases in between. This CDR3 comprises 14 residues. The CDR3 reads CASSSSPGNYGYTF. In DNA form, the CDR3 reads TGTGCCAGCAGTTCATCTCCAGGGAACTATGGCTACACCTTC.

The sample holds one count of this clone. The V and J genes are TRBV28 and TRBJ1-5; D is unresolved. Germline CDR1 is MDHEN and CDR2 is SYDVKM. This CDR3 is built from 13 residues. V was shortened by 6 bases and J by 3 bases, with 9 bases between the two germline ends. CDR3 sequence: CASSPTYNQPQHF. CDR3 nucleotides: TGTGCCAGCAGCCCCACATACAATCAGCCCCAGCATTTT.

The chain is built from TRBV19 and TRBJ1-2; D might be TRBD1 (6 bases). V lost 5 bases, J lost 9 bases, and 19 bases lay in between. Germline V CDR1 and CDR2: LNHDA, SQIVND (reference sequence). The CDR3 is made up of 14 amino acids. In DNA, the CDR3 is TGTGCCAGTAGTCTGACAGGACTGACCCCCCGCTACACCTTC. This translates into CASSLTGLTPRYTF.

This chain links TRBV6-6 with TRBJ1-3; no definite D call. The V end was cut by 4 bases, the J end by 0 bases, with 10 bases between. CDR1 and CDR2 from the germline V gene are MNHNY and SVGAGI (reference sequence). The CDR3 runs to 15 residues. The DNA for the CDR3 is TGTGCCAGCAGTTGGCAGGCGAGCTCTGGAAACACCATATATTTT. It specifies CASSWQASSGNTIYF.

This clone came up many times. This rearrangement joins TRBV19 to TRBJ2-7; TRBD1 agrees at 8 bases. V dropped 5 bases and J dropped 2; count of bases not matched to a gene: 8. Germline-derived CDR1 and CDR2 are LNHDA and SQIVND (reference sequence). This CDR3 is built from 15 residues. The CDR3 DNA sequence: TGTGCCAGTAGTGTCCGTTCAGGGGGCACCTACGAGCAGTACTTC. It encodes CASSVRSGGTYEQYF.

The V gene is TRBV27, the J gene TRBJ1-2; perhaps TRBD1 as D (5 bases). Germline CDR1 MNHEY, CDR2 SMNVEV (reference sequence). The V gene lost 6 bases and the J gene lost 4 bases, with 15 bases spanning the gap. The length of the CDR3 is 14 residues. CDR3 bases: TGTGCCAGCAGGCGGACATTCGCAGGCTATGGCTACACCTTC. Translation: CASRRTFAGYGYTF.

The V and J genes are TRBV30 and TRBJ2-5; D not certain. The CDR3 extends over 11 amino acids. With 1 base removed from V and 5 bases from J, the gap between germline ends came to 5 bases. Germline V gene sequence: CDR1 GTSNPN, CDR2 SVGIG (reference sequence). As DNA, the CDR3 is TGTGCCTGGAGTGGACTCGAGACCCAGTACTTC. Translation gives CAWSGLETQYF.

The rearrangement uses TRBV6-5 and TRBJ1-4; D not certain. Germline loops: CDR1 MNHEY, CDR2 SVGAGI. CDR3 length equals 15 residues. With 0 bases removed from V and 5 bases from J, the gap between germline ends came to 10 bases. This CDR3 reads CASSYSYSANEKLFF. The CDR3 DNA is TGTGCCAGCAGTTACTCGTACTCAGCGAATGAAAAACTGTTTTTT.

Details on this clone: The same CDR3 is also encoded by other DNA sequences in this sample. The rearrangement links TRBV18 to TRBJ2-7; TRBD1 matches at 11 bases. In germline, CDR1 is KGHSH, CDR2 LQKENI. The CDR3 is made up of 14 amino acids. Unmatched junction bases numbered 3, after V lost 5 bases and J lost 3 bases. In DNA, the CDR3 is TGTGCCAGCTCAACCGGGACAGGGGGCTACGAGCAGTACTTC. Translation gives CASSTGTGGYEQYF.

This clone came up a few times. The rearrangement joins TRBV30 to TRBJ2-7; 7 bases are a match to TRBD1. Germline trimming cut 1 base from V and 4 bases from J; bases unmatched to any gene: 10. The CDR3 runs to 15 residues. Germline V gene sequence: CDR1 GTSNPN, CDR2 SVGIG (reference sequence). The CDR3 sequence is CAWSAPGQPPYEQYF. CDR3 DNA sequence: TGTGCCTGGAGTGCCCCGGGACAGCCGCCTTACGAGCAGTACTTC. The full variable domain, with the rest looked up from reference TRBV30 and TRBJ2-7, is SQTIHQWPATLVQPVGSPLSLECTVEGTSNPNLYWYRQAAGRGLQLLFYSVGIGQISSEVPQNLSASRPQDRQFILSSKKLLLSDSGFYLCAWSAPGQPPYEQYFGPGTRLTVT.

The rearrangement links TRBV10-3 to TRBJ2-7, with 10 nucleotides matching TRBD1. With 1 base clipped from V and 6 bases from J, the junction kept 3 bases outside the gene matches. The CDR3 contains 14 residues. CDR1 and CDR2 from the germline V gene are ENHRY and SYGVKD. This CDR3 reads CAISEWGTGVEQYF. The CDR3 DNA reads as TGTGCCATCAGTGAGTGGGGGACAGGGGTCGAGCAGTACTTC.

The chain has TRBV7-9 and TRBJ1-2, with unresolved D. Trimming took 0 bases from V and 3 from J, leaving 5 bases between them. The CDR3 has 13 amino acids. Germline assignment: CDR1 SEHNR and CDR2 FQNEAQ (reference sequence). This chain's CDR3 is CASSLAADYGYTF. CDR3 nucleotides: TGTGCCAGCAGCTTAGCGGCAGACTATGGCTACACCTTC.

The CDR3 region is CASSWDIYEQYF. CDR3 nucleotides: TGTGCCAGCAGTTGGGACATATACGAGCAGTACTTC. The J gene is TRBJ2-7, the V gene TRBV6-6; D perhaps matches TRBD1 (6 bases). V lost 4 bases to trimming and J lost 4 bases, with 8 bases between them. The CDR3 loop spans 12 amino acids. CDR1 is MNHNY and CDR2 is SVGAGI in the germline V gene (reference sequence).

The chain links TRBV19 to TRBJ1-6; TRBD1 matches at 7 bases. Germline CDR1 reads LNHDA; CDR2 reads SQIVND (reference sequence). This CDR3 contains 17 residues. V dropped 3 bases and J dropped 9; count of bases not matched to a gene: 14. This CDR3 reads CASSIKNRDSESSPLHF. The CDR3 DNA follows: TGTGCCAGTAGTATCAAAAATCGGGACAGCGAAAGTTCACCCCTCCACTTT.

A few counts support this clone. The CDR3 spells CASSRRVDSPLHF. In DNA form, the CDR3 reads TGTGCCAGCAGTCGCAGGGTTGATTCACCCCTCCACTTT. The chain combines TRBV9 with TRBJ1-6; possibly TRBD1 for D (5 bases). CDR3 size: 13 residues. V was pared by 5 bases and J by 8 bases, with 11 bases between. Germline CDR1 and CDR2: SGDLS and YYNGEE. Full variable domain (rest looked up from reference TRBV9 and TRBJ1-6): DSGVTQTPKHLITATGQRVTLRCSPRSGDLSVYWYQQSLDQGLQFLIQYYNGEERAKGNILERFSAQQFPDLHSELNLSSLELGDSALYFCASSRRVDSPLHFGNGTRLTVT.

The chain carries TRBV28 and TRBJ1-5; D remains ambiguous. The germline V gene has CDR1 MDHEN and CDR2 SYDVKM. Trimming pared 4 bases from V and 6 bases from J, leaving 4 bases between. This CDR3 spans 11 amino acids. The CDR3 reads CASSYRQPQHF. CDR3 sequence (DNA): TGTGCCAGCAGTTATCGTCAGCCCCAGCATTTT.

CDR3 region: CASSFQQPQHF. The CDR3 DNA is TGTGCCAGCAGTTTTCAACAGCCCCAGCATTTT. The V and J genes are TRBV28 and TRBJ1-5; unclear D gene. Trimming removed 3 bases from V and 7 bases from J, with 4 bases in between. The CDR3 consists of 11 residues. Germline V lookup: CDR1 MDHEN, CDR2 SYDVKM.

J is TRBJ2-2 and V is TRBV28; no clear D gene. The germline V gene encodes CDR1 MDHEN and CDR2 SYDVKM. The CDR3 has 14 residues. Deletions cut 5 bases from V and 4 bases from J, with 11 bases between. This CDR3 reads CASSRGGPTGELFF. CDR3 DNA sequence: TGTGCCAGCAGTCGAGGCGGCCCCACCGGGGAGCTGTTTTTT. Together with reference TRBV28 and TRBJ2-2, the CDR3 gives the full variable domain: DVKVTQSSRYLVKRTGEKVFLECVQDMDHENMFWYRQDPGLGLRLIYFSYDVKMKEKGDIPEGYSVSREKKERFSLILESASTNQTSMYLCASSRGGPTGELFFGEGSRLTVL.

The rearrangement links TRBV4-2 to TRBJ2-3, with 9 bases aligning to TRBD2. CDR3 length: 15 amino acids. In germline, CDR1 is LGHNA, CDR2 YNFKEQ. The V and J ends lost 5 bases and 2 bases, in that order; junction bases with no gene match: 5. The CDR3 is CASSALAGITDTQYF. In DNA form, the CDR3 reads TGTGCCAGCAGCGCCCTAGCGGGGATCACAGATACGCAGTATTTT.

CDR3: CAWSARGHQPQHF. For the CDR3, the DNA is TGTGCCTGGAGTGCCAGGGGTCATCAGCCCCAGCATTTT. The rearrangement links TRBV30 to TRBJ1-5; a weak D match, TRBD1 (6 bases). The V and J ends lost 1 base and 5 bases respectively, with 9 bases between them. CDR3 size: 13 residues. Germline V gene data show CDR1 as GTSNPN and CDR2 as SVGIG (reference sequence). The variable domain in full, with the rest retrieved from reference TRBV30 and TRBJ1-5, is SQTIHQWPATLVQPVGSPLSLECTVEGTSNPNLYWYRQAAGRGLQLLFYSVGIGQISSEVPQNLSASRPQDRQFILSSKKLLLSDSGFYLCAWSARGHQPQHFGDGTRLSIL.

This clone showed up just once. The chain has TRBV10-2 and TRBJ1-2, with TRBD1 as a possible D gene (6 bases). The V gene lost 3 bases and the J gene lost 8 bases, with 16 bases spanning the gap. This CDR3 region has 14 residues. CDR1 is WSHSY and CDR2 is SAAADI in the germline V gene. CDR3 residues: CASSDRGQLGGYTF. Written as DNA, the CDR3 is TGCGCCAGCAGTGATAGGGGACAATTAGGGGGCTACACCTTC.